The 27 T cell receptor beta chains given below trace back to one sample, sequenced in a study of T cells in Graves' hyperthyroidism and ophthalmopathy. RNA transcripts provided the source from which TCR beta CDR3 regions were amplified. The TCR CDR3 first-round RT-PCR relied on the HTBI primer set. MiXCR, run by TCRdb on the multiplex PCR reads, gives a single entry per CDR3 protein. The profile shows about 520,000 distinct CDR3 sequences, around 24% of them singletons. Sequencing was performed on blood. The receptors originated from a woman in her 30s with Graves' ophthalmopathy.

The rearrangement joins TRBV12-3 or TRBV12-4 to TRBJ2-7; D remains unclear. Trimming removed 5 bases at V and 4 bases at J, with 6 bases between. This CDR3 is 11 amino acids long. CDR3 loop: CASSRVYEQYF. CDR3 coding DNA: TGTGCCAGCAGTCGCGTGTACGAGCAGTACTTC.

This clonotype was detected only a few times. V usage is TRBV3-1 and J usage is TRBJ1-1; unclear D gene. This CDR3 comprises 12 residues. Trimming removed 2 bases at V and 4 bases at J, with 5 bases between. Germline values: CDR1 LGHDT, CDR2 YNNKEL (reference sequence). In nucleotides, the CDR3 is TGTGCCAGCAGCCAAATCGCCACTGAAGCTTTCTTT. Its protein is CASSQIATEAFF.

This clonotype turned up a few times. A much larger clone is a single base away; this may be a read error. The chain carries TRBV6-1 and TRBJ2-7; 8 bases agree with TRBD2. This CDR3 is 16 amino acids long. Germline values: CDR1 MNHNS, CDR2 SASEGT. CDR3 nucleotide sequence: TGTGCCAGCAGGGAAGGTGGCGGGGGGACCTCCTACGAGCAGTACTTC. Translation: CASREGGGGTSYEQYF.

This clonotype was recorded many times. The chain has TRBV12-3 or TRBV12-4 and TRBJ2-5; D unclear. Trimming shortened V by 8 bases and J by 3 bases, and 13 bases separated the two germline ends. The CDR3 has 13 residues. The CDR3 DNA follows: TGTGCCAGCCATAGTGGGTATGAAGAGACCCAGTACTTC. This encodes CASHSGYEETQYF.

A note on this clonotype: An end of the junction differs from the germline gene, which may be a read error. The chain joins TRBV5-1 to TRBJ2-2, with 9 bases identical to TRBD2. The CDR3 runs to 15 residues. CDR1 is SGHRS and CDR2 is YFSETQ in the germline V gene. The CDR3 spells CASSLGLADTGGLFF. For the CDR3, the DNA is TGCGCCAGCAGCTTGGGACTAGCGGACACCGGGGGGCTGTTTTTT.

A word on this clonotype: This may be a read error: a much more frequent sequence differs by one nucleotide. For the CDR3, the DNA is TGTGCCAGCAGTGACCAGAACACCGGGGAGCTGTTTTTT. This gives the protein CASSDQNTGELFF. This chain joins TRBV27 and TRBJ2-2; no clear D gene. In germline, CDR1 is MNHEY, CDR2 SMNVEV (reference sequence). This CDR3 has 13 residues. V gave up 5 bases and J gave up 1 base, with 5 bases separating them.

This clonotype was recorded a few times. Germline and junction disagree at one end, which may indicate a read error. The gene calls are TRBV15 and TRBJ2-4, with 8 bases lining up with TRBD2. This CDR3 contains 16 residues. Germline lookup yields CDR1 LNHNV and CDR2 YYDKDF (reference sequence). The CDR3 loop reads CATSRGTSFAKNIKYF. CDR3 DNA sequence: TGTGCCACCAGCAGGGGGACTAGTTTCGCCAAAAACATTAAGTACTTC.

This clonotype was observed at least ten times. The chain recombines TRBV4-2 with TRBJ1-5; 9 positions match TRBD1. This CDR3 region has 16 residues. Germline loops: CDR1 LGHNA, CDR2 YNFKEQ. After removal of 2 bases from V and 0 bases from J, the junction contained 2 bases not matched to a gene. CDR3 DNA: TGTGCCAGCAGCCAAACGGACAGGGGTAGCAATCAGCCCCAGCATTTT. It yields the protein CASSQTDRGSNQPQHF.

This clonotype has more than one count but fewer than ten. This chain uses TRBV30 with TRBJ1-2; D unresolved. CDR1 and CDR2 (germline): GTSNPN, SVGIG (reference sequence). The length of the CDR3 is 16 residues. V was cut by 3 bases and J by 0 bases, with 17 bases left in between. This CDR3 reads CAWRNPRAAANYGYTF. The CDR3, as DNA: TGTGCCTGGAGAAACCCTAGGGCAGCAGCTAACTATGGCTACACCTTC.

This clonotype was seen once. The CDR3 DNA reads as TGTGCCAGTAGTATTCTGGGGCCAGTTGGCGACGAGCAGTACTTC. This gives the protein CASSILGPVGDEQYF. The J gene is TRBJ2-7, the V gene TRBV19, with a weak D call TRBD1 (5 bases). CDR3 length equals 15 residues. The V end was cut by 3 bases, the J end by 5 bases, with 17 bases between. Germline V gene data show CDR1 as LNHDA and CDR2 as SQIVND (reference sequence).

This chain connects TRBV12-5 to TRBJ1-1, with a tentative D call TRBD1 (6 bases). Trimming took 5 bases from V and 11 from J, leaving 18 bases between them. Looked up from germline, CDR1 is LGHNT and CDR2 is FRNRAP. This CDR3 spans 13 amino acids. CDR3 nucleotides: TGTGCTAGTGGTACGACAGGACCGGTAGACGCTTTCTTT. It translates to CASGTTGPVDAFF. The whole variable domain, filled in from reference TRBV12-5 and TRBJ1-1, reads DARVTQTPRHKVTEMGQEVTMRCQPILGHNTVFWYRQTMMQGLELLAYFRNRAPLDDSGMPKDRFSAEMPDATLATLKIQPSEPRDSAVYFCASGTTGPVDAFFGQGTRLTVV.

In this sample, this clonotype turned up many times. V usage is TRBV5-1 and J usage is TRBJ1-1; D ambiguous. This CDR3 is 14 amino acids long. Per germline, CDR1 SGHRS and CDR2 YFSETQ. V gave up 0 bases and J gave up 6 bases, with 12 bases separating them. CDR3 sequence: CASSLGRLRSEAFF. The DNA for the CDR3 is TGCGCCAGCAGCTTGGGACGGTTAAGGTCTGAAGCTTTCTTT.

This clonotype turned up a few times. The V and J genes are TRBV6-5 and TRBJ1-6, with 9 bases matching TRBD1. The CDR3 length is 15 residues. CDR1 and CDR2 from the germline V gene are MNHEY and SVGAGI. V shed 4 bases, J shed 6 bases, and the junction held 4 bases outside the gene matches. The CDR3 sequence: CASSLGQGFNSPLHF. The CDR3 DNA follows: TGTGCCAGCAGTTTGGGACAGGGTTTTAATTCACCCCTCCACTTT.

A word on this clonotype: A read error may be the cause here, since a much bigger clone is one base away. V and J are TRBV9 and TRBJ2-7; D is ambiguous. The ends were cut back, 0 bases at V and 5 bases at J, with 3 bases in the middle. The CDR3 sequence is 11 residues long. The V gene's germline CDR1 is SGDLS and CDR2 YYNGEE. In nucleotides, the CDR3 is TGTGCCAGCAGCGTAGGCAACGAGCAGTACTTC. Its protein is CASSVGNEQYF.

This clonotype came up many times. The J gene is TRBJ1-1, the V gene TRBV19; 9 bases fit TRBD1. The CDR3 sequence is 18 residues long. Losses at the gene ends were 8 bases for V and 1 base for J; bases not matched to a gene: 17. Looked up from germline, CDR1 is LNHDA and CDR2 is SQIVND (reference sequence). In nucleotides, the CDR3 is TGTGCCAGTTTTTCCTTCTGGATCGGGACAGGGTCGAACACTGAAGCTTTCTTT. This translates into CASFSFWIGTGSNTEAFF. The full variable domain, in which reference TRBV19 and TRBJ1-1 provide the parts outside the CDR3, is DGGITQSPKYLFRKEGQNVTLSCEQNLNHDAMYWYRQDPGQGLRLIYYSQIVNDFQKGDIAEGYSVSREKKESFPLTVTSAQKNPTAFYLCASFSFWIGTGSNTEAFFGQGTRLTVV.

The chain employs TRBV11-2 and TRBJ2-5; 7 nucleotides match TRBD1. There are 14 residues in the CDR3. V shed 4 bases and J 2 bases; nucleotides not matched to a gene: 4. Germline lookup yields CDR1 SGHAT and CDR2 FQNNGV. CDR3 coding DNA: TGTGCCAGCAGCTCCTGGGACAGACAAGAGACCCAGTACTTC. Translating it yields CASSSWDRQETQYF. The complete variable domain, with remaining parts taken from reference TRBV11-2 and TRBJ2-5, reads EAGVAQSPRYKIIEKRQSVAFWCNPISGHATLYWYQQILGQGPKLLIQFQNNGVVDDSQLPKDRFSAERLKGVDSTLKIQPAKLEDSAVYLCASSSWDRQETQYFGPGTRLLVL.

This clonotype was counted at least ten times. For the CDR3, the DNA is TGTGCCAGCAGTCAGATTGCAGGGGAGGACTATGGCTACACCTTC. Translation gives CASSQIAGEDYGYTF. The chain carries TRBV14 and TRBJ1-2, with D possibly matching TRBD1 (6 bases). This CDR3 is built from 15 residues. V gave up 6 bases and J gave up 3 bases, with 17 bases separating them. Germline loops: CDR1 SGHDN, CDR2 FVKESK.

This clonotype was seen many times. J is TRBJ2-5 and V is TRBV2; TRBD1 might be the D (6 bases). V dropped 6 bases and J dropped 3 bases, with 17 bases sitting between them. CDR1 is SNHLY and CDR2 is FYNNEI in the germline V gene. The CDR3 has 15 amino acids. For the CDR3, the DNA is TGTGCCAGCAGCAGCCCGGCAGGGGAAAAAGAGACCCAGTACTTC. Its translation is CASSSPAGEKETQYF.

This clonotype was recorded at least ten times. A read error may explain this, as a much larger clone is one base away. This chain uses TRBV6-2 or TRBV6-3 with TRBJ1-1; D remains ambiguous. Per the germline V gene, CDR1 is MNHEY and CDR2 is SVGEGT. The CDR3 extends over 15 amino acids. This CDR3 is CARSYSRYPNTEAFF. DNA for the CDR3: TGTGCCCGCAGTTACTCGAGATACCCGAACACTGAAGCTTTCTTT.

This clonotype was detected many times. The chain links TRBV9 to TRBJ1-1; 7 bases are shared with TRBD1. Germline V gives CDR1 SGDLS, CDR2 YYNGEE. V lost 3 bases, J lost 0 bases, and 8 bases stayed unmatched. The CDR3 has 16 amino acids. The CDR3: CASSDLSTGLNTEAFF. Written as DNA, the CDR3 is TGTGCCAGCAGCGACCTCTCGACAGGGTTGAACACTGAAGCTTTCTTT.

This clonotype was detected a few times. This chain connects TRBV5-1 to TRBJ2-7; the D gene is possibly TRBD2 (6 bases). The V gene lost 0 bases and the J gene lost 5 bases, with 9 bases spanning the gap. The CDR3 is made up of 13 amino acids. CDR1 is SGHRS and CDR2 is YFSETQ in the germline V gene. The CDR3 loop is CASSLGGEDEQYF. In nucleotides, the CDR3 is TGCGCCAGCAGCTTGGGGGGGGAAGACGAGCAGTACTTC.

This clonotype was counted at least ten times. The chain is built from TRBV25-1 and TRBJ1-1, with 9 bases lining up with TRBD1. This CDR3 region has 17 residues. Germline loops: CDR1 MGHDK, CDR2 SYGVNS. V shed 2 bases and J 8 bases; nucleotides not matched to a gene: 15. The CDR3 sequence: CASSEQTGGVRSNEAFF. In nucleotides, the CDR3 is TGTGCCAGCAGTGAACAAACAGGGGGCGTCCGATCTAACGAAGCTTTCTTT.

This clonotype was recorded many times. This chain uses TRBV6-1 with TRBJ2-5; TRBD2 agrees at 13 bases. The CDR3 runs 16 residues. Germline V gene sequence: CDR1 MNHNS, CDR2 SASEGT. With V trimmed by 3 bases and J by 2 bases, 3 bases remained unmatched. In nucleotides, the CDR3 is TGTGCCAGCAGTGACCCACTAGCGGGGGGGCAAGAGACCCAGTACTTC. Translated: CASSDPLAGGQETQYF.

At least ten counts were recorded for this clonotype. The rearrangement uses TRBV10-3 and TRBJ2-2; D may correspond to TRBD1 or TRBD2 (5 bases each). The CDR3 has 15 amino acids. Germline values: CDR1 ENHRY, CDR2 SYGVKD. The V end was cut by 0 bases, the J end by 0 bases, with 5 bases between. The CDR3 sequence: CAISESGANTGELFF. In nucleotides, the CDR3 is TGTGCCATCAGTGAGTCGGGGGCGAACACCGGGGAGCTGTTTTTT.

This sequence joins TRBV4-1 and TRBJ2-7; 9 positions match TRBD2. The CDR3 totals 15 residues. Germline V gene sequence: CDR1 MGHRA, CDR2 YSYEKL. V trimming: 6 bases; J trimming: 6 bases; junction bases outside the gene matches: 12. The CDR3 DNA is TGCGCCAGCAGTCTTAGCGGGAGTATAGGAGGCGAGCAGTACTTC. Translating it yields CASSLSGSIGGEQYF.

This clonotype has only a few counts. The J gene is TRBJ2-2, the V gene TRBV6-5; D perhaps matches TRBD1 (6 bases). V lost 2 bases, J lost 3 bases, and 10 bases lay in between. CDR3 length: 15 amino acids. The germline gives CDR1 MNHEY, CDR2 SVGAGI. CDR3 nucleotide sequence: TGTGCCAGCAGTTACCGCAGGGGTGACACCGGGGAGCTGTTTTTT. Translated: CASSYRRGDTGELFF.

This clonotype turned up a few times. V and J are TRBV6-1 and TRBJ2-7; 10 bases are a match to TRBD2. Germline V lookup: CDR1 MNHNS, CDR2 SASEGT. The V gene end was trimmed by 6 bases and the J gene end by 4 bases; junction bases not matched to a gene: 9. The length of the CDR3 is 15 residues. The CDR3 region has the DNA TGTGCCAGCAGCTCCCCGGGACTAGCGACTTACGAGCAGTACTTC. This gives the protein CASSSPGLATYEQYF.